Only one count was recorded for the clone carrying this T cell receptor beta chain. Its cognate antigen is unknown. This specimen comes from a study of OX40 agonist ivuxolimab in advanced cancers. As for the study in general: Cohort: more than 75% men, mean age about 60, aged about 23 to 80. Study-wide points: At doses 0.1 to 3.0 mg/kg, CD4+ and CD8+ clones expanded. Partial responders treated at 0.1-3.0 mg/kg exhibited clonal expansion among the lowest measured.

The data were produced by immunoSEQ multiplex PCR, yet TCRdb's version contains in-frame clones alone and is incomplete. The table has about 85,000 clones, 80% to 90% seen once. Between the trimmed V and J ends, which lost 8 bases and 2 bases, there was a span of 12 bases. The CDR3 spans 13 residues. Germline CDR1 reads MNHEY; CDR2 reads SMNVEV (reference sequence). The TCR comes from an adult with an advanced solid tumor such as melanoma, head and neck, liver or kidney cancer. Sample: CD4+ or CD8+ T cells sorted from blood, taken in a trial of the OX40 agonist ivuxolimab. The chain employs TRBV27 and TRBJ1-1; D is uncertain. CDR3 in DNA: TGTGCCAGCGGGGTCAGGCCCAACACTGAAGCTTTCTTT. This gives the protein CASGVRPNTEAFF.